This T cell receptor beta chain was captured in a study of monozygotic twins with cystic fibrosis. TCRdb's copy holds only in-frame clones and misses some; the assay was immunoSEQ multiplex PCR. The sample includes around 25,000 clones, 96% seen only once; the top ten take approximately 3%. V lost 0 bases, J lost 2 bases, and 5 bases stayed unmatched. The CDR3 totals 17 residues. The sequenced sample was blood. The V call is TRBV5-3, the J call TRBJ1-5; TRBD1 matches at 10 bases. TRBV5-3 is assigned to the ORF class and has an uncertain function. The sequence derives from a girl aged 2 to 9 with cystic fibrosis. CDR3 in DNA: TGTGCCAGAAGCTTGGAGACAGGGGGCTACGGCAATCAGCCCCAGCATTTT. Its protein is CARSLETGGYGNQPQHF.